This T cell receptor beta chain emerged from a study of blood T cell repertoires in COVID-19. Study-level background: Acute and convalescent COVID-19 samples came from the United States, Italy and Spain. PBMCs, B-cell-depleted T cells, or T cells were the source of the cDNA or gDNA that made up the material.

Original data processing: Amplification of reference gene primers provided the estimated nucleated cell counts. Profiling relied on immunoSEQ multiplex PCR, and the TCRdb table lists in-frame clones only, not all of them. V, J and clone size reflect that table, while D and trimming were determined from the DNA. The table has about 39,000 clones, roughly nine tenths seen once; the top ten hold roughly 2.2%. From germline, CDR1 is MNHEY and CDR2 SVGAGI. The V end was cut by 0 bases, the J end by 4 bases, with 9 bases between. The CDR3 is made up of 14 amino acids. This clone was seen only once. V and J are TRBV6-5 and TRBJ1-1; TRBD1 is a possible D gene (6 bases). The clonotype was recovered from a man aged 50 to 59 with active COVID-19. Sequencing was carried out using peripheral blood. The CDR3 DNA sequence: TGTGCCAGCAGTTACTCTCGAGGGGGCACTGAAGCTTTCTTT. Protein: CASSYSRGGTEAFF.